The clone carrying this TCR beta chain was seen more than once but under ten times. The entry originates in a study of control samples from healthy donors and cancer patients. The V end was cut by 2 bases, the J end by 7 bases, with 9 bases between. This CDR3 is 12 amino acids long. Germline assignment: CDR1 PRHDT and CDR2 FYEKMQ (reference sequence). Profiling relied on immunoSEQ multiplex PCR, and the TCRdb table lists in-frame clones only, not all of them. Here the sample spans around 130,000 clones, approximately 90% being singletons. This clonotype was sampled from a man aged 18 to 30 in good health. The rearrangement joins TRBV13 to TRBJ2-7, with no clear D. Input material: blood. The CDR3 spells CASSLLGKEQYF. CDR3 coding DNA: TGTGCCAGCAGCTTACTAGGGAAGGAGCAGTACTTC.